The entry below describes one T cell receptor beta chain. Its cognate antigen is unknown. The sample belongs to a study of cytomegalovirus exposure and HLA in healthy donors. Study-level findings and limits: Presence/absence analysis assumed near-uniform sequencing depth across donors.

The primer mix had 60 Vbeta and 13 Jbeta primers. Sequencing used immunoSEQ multiplex PCR; TCRdb keeps in-frame clones, though not all of them. The sample yields under 200,000 clones, roughly 84% seen once. CDR3 length: 14 residues. Between the trimmed V and J ends, which lost 0 bases and 3 bases, there was a span of 9 bases. Germline CDR1 is SGDLS and CDR2 is YYNGEE. The clonotype was recovered from a man aged 45-65 years in good health and CMV-seropositive. J is TRBJ1-2 and V is TRBV9; no definite D call. The specimen was PBMCs. CDR3 DNA: TGTGCCAGCAGCGTAGGTGGCCAGGACTATGGCTACACCTTC. It encodes CASSVGGQDYGYTF.